What follows are 12 T cell receptor beta chains derived from one specimen sequenced in a study of T cell changes during pregnancy in multiple sclerosis (dated by TCRdb to between 2018 and 2020). Library generation was performed with the immunoSEQ multiplex PCR assay. TCRdb retrieved this table from immuneACCESS and kept in-frame rearrangements only. Not all clones are present; in checked studies, unresolved V genes account for under half, and no reason is known for the remainder. This sample has approximately 40,000 clones in its table, and over 90% of those were observed once. The ten largest clones capture 0.35% to 0.45% of the sample. Material: CD4+ T cells from peripheral blood mononuclear cells, obtained after pregnancy. All receptors derive from a female donor in good health, enrolled as a control in a pregnancy study.

In DNA, the CDR3 is TGTGCCAGCAGTTTCCAGACTAGCGGAAAATACAATGAGCAGTTCTTC. Translation gives CASSFQTSGKYNEQFF. The V gene is TRBV27, the J gene TRBJ2-1, with TRBD2 matching over 9 bases. The length of the CDR3 is 16 residues. The V segment lost 3 bases and the J segment 4 bases; nucleotides outside the gene matches: 7. Germline V lookup: CDR1 MNHEY, CDR2 SMNVEV (reference sequence).

The chain uses TRBV2 and TRBJ2-7, with a tentative D call TRBD1 (5 bases). V lost 4 bases to trimming and J lost 4 bases, with 11 bases between them. Germline V gives CDR1 SNHLY, CDR2 FYNNEI. The CDR3 is 13 amino acids. This CDR3 reads CASSGIQVYEQYF. The CDR3 DNA reads TGTGCCAGCAGTGGGATACAGGTTTACGAGCAGTACTTC.

As for this clone: The junction shows a germline mismatch at one end, possibly a read error. The chain links TRBV6-5 to TRBJ1-1, with unresolved D. Germline lookup yields CDR1 MNHEY and CDR2 SVGAGI. This CDR3 comprises 14 residues. CDR3 residues: CASSYSSVKTEAFF. The CDR3 DNA reads TGTGCCAGCAGTTACTCTTCGGTGAAAACTGAAGCTTTCTTT.

This clone was seen a single time. This chain links TRBV29-1 with TRBJ2-1, with 8 bases fitting TRBD2. V trimming: 7 bases; J trimming: 3 bases; junction bases outside the gene matches: 5. This CDR3 contains 13 residues. Germline V gene data show CDR1 as SQVTM and CDR2 as ANQGSEA. CDR3 residues: CSGRLASYNEQFF. The CDR3 nucleotides read TGCAGCGGCCGACTAGCGAGCTACAATGAGCAGTTCTTC.

CDR3 DNA sequence: TGTGCCAGCAGCCGGGGGCCGGGGTATACGCAGTATTTT. It translates to CASSRGPGYTQYF. The V call is TRBV14, the J call TRBJ2-3; tentative D call: TRBD1 (6 bases). Germline-derived CDR1 and CDR2 are SGHDN and FVKESK. The CDR3 contains 13 residues. With 4 bases removed from V and 7 bases from J, the gap between germline ends came to 12 bases.

The chain employs TRBV6-5 and TRBJ2-7; D possibly corresponds to TRBD1 (6 bases). The V end lost 5 bases, the J end lost 5 bases, and 13 bases lay between the germline ends. CDR3 length: 13 amino acids. Germline V gene sequence: CDR1 MNHEY, CDR2 SVGAGI. In nucleotides, the CDR3 is TGTGCCAGCAGTACAGAGACAGGCCACGAGCAGTACTTC. This gives the protein CASSTETGHEQYF.

This chain links TRBV27 with TRBJ2-2, with 8 nucleotides matching TRBD2. Losses at the gene ends were 7 bases for V and 5 bases for J; bases not matched to a gene: 9. This CDR3 region has 15 residues. Per the germline V gene, CDR1 is MNHEY and CDR2 is SMNVEV (reference sequence). The CDR3 region has the DNA TGTGCCAGCACCTTAGCGGGGATTCGGACCGGGGAGCTGTTTTTT. Residues: CASTLAGIRTGELFF.

The chain carries TRBV29-1 and TRBJ2-3, with TRBD2 matching 8 bases. V lost 1 base, J lost 6 bases, and 6 bases stayed unmatched. CDR3 length: 14 amino acids. Germline values: CDR1 SQVTM, CDR2 ANQGSEA. The CDR3, as DNA: TGCAGCGTTGAAGGGTTCGGGGGGGATGATACGCAGTATTTT. Amino acid sequence: CSVEGFGGDDTQYF.

The V gene is TRBV30, the J gene TRBJ2-1; D possibly corresponds to TRBD2 (6 bases). The CDR3 is 14 residues long. V dropped 4 bases and J dropped 10 bases, with 20 bases sitting between them. From germline, CDR1 is GTSNPN and CDR2 SVGIG (reference sequence). The CDR3 is CAWILRDSPREQFF. CDR3 in DNA: TGTGCCTGGATTCTCCGGGACTCCCCCCGGGAGCAGTTCTTC. Variable domain in full (rest from reference TRBV30 and TRBJ2-1): SQTIHQWPATLVQPVGSPLSLECTVEGTSNPNLYWYRQAAGRGLQLLFYSVGIGQISSEVPQNLSASRPQDRQFILSSKKLLLSDSGFYLCAWILRDSPREQFFGPGTRLTVL.

CDR3 sequence reads: CASSEIIGASPLHF. CDR3 nucleotides: TGTGCCAGCAGTGAAATAATCGGTGCCTCACCCCTCCACTTT. This chain connects TRBV6-4 to TRBJ1-6, with unresolved D. Trimming removed 3 bases from V and 10 bases from J, with 13 bases in between. This CDR3 region has 14 residues. CDR1 and CDR2 (germline): MRHNA, SNTAGT.

Notes on this clone: At one boundary the junction diverges from the germline segment, which might be a read error. The rearrangement uses TRBV10-1 and TRBJ1-2, with 9 bases identical to TRBD1. The CDR3 is 14 amino acids. Germline values: CDR1 WNHNN, CDR2 SYGVQD (reference sequence). As DNA, the CDR3 is TGCGCCAGCAGCGAGTCGGACAGGGGCTATGGCTACACCTTC. It codes for CASSESDRGYGYTF.

CDR3 region: CASSLGGTGVDEQFF. Here the CDR3 DNA reads TGTGCCAGCAGCTTAGGAGGGACAGGGGTCGATGAGCAGTTCTTC. V and J are TRBV7-6 and TRBJ2-1; 10 positions agree with TRBD1. The length of the CDR3 is 15 residues. Per the germline V gene, CDR1 is SGHVS and CDR2 is FNYEAQ. Unmatched junction bases numbered 5, after V lost 1 base and J lost 8 bases. The full variable domain, in which reference TRBV7-6 and TRBJ2-1 provide the parts outside the CDR3, is GAGVSQSPRYKVTKRGQDVALRCDPISGHVSLYWYRQALGQGPEFLTYFNYEAQQDKSGLPNDRFSAERPEGSISTLTIQRTEQRDSAMYRCASSLGGTGVDEQFFGPGTRLTVL.